The clone carrying this T cell receptor beta chain was counted between two and nine times. The sample is drawn from a study of blood T cell repertoires in COVID-19. Overall study: T cells, B-cell-depleted T cells, or PBMCs provided the cDNA or gDNA that served as material.

The assay was immunoSEQ multiplex PCR, and TCRdb's table has in-frame clones only and misses some. This sample has around 250,000 clones, with over 70% found just once. Trimming cost V 5 bases and J 3 bases, with 13 bases left between them. CDR1 and CDR2 from the germline V gene are SGHVS and FNYEAQ. The CDR3 spans 15 residues. The chain employs TRBV7-6 and TRBJ1-4; D is possibly TRBD1 (5 bases). Sequenced material: PBMCs or T cells enriched from blood (not recorded which). This clonotype originated in a middle-aged woman who had been exposed to COVID-19. This CDR3 is CASSPGPQANEKLFF. In nucleotides, the CDR3 is TGTGCCAGCAGCCCCGGTCCACAGGCTAATGAAAAACTGTTTTTT. Drawing the rest from reference TRBV7-6 and TRBJ1-4, the complete variable domain is GAGVSQSPRYKVTKRGQDVALRCDPISGHVSLYWYRQALGQGPEFLTYFNYEAQQDKSGLPNDRFSAERPEGSISTLTIQRTEQRDSAMYRCASSPGPQANEKLFFGSGTQLSVL.